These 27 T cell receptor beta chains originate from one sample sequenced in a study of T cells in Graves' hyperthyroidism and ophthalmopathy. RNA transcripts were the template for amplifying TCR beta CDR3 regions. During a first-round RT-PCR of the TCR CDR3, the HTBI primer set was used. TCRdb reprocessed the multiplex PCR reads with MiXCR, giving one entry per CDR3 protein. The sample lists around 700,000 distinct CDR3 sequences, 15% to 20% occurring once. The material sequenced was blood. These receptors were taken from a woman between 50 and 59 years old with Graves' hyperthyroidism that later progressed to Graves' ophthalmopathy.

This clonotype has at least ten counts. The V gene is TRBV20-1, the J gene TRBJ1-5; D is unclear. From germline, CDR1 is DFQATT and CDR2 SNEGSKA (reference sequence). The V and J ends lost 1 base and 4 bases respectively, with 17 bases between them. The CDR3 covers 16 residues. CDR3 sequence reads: CSARALRATGNQPQHF. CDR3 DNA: TGCAGTGCTAGAGCCCTAAGGGCGACGGGTAATCAGCCCCAGCATTTT.

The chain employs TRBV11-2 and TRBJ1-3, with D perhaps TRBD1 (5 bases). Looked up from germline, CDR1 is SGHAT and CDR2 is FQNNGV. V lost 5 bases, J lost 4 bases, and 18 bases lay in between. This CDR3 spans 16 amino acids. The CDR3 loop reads CASSLRLRGAGNTIYF. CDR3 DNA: TGTGCCAGCAGCCTAAGGTTACGGGGCGCGGGAAACACCATATATTTT.

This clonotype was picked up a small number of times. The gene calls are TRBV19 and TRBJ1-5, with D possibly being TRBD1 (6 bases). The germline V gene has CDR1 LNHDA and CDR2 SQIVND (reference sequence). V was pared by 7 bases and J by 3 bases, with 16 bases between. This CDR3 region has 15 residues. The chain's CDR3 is CASNRASGVNQPQHF. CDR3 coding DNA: TGTGCCAGTAATCGGGCCTCAGGGGTCAATCAGCCCCAGCATTTT.

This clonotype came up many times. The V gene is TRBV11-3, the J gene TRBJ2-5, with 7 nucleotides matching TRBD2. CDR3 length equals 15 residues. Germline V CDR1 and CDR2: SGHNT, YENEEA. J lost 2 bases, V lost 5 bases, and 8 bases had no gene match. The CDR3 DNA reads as TGTGCCAGCAGCCTCCGCGGGGGACTGCAAGAGACCCAGTACTTC. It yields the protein CASSLRGGLQETQYF.

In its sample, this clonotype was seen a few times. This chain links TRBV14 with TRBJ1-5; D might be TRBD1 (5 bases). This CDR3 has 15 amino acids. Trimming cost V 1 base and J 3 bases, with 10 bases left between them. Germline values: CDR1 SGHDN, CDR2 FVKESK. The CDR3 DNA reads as TGTGCCAGCAGCCAAGGAGGGGACCTCAATCAGCCCCAGCATTTT. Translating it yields CASSQGGDLNQPQHF.

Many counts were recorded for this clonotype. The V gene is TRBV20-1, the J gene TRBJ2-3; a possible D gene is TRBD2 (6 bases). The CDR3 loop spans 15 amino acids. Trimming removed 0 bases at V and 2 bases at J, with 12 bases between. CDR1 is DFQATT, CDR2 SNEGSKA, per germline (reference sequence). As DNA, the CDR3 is TGCAGTGCTAGAGATCTTGGCGGGAACACAGATACGCAGTATTTT. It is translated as CSARDLGGNTDTQYF.

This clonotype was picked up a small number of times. The CDR3: CASSSSLAGMDGYTF. CDR3 DNA sequence: TGTGCCAGCAGTTCTTCTTTGGCAGGGATGGATGGCTACACCTTC. V gene TRBV6-1 combines with J gene TRBJ1-2; TRBD1 might be the D (5 bases). The germline V gene encodes CDR1 MNHNS and CDR2 SASEGT. Trimming took off 5 bases at V and 6 bases at J, with 19 bases between the two ends. The CDR3 covers 15 residues.

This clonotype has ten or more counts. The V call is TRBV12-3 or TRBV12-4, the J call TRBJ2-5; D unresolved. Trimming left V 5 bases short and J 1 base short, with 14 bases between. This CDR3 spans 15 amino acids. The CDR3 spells CASSLPSGAQETQYF. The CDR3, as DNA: TGTGCCAGCAGTCTACCGTCGGGTGCCCAAGAGACCCAGTACTTC.

The CDR3 DNA reads as TGTGCCAGCAGCGGATCTAGCGGGGGGGCTCTGGAGACCCAGTACTTC. Protein: CASSGSSGGALETQYF. V gene TRBV9 combines with J gene TRBJ2-5; 12 bases are a match to TRBD2. The CDR3 consists of 16 residues. The V gene's germline CDR1 is SGDLS and CDR2 YYNGEE. The junction had 8 bases not matched to a gene; V was cut back by 3 bases and J by 5 bases. Combining the CDR3 with reference TRBV9 and TRBJ2-5 gives the whole variable domain DSGVTQTPKHLITATGQRVTLRCSPRSGDLSVYWYQQSLDQGLQFLIQYYNGEERAKGNILERFSAQQFPDLHSELNLSSLELGDSALYFCASSGSSGGALETQYFGPGTRLLVL.

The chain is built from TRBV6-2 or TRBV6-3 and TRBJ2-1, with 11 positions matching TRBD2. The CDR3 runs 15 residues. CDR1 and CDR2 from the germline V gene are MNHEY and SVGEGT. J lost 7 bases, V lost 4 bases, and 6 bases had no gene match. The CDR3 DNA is TGTGCCAGCAGTTTACTAGCGGGGGAGGGAAATGAGCAGTTCTTC. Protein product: CASSLLAGEGNEQFF.

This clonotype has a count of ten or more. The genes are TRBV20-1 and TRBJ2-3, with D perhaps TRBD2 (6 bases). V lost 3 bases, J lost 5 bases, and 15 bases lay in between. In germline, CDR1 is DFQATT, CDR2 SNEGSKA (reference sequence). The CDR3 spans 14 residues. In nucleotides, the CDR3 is TGCAGTGCTAGGGTAGGGGTCGGGGGAGATACGCAGTATTTT. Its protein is CSARVGVGGDTQYF.

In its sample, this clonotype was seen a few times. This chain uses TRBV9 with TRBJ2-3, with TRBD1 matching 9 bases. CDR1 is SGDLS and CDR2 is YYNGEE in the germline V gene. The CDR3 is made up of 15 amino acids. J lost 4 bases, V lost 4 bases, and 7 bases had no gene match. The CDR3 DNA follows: TGTGCCAGCAGCCAACAGGGGGCGAACGCAGATACGCAGTATTTT. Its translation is CASSQQGANADTQYF.

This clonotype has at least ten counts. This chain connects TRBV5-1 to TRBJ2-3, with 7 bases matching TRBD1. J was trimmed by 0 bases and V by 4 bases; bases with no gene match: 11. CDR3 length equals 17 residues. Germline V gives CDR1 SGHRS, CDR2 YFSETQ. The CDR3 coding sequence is TGCGCCAGCAGCACCGAAAGGGGGCTGGGTAGCACAGATACGCAGTATTTT. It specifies CASSTERGLGSTDTQYF.

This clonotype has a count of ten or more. CDR3 nucleotide sequence: TGCAGCGTTGGCGGGCGACAGGGTACCGCTTTCTTT. This gives the protein CSVGGRQGTAFF. This sequence joins TRBV29-1 and TRBJ1-1, with 7 bases matching TRBD1. The V gene end was trimmed by 4 bases and the J gene end by 11 bases; junction bases not matched to a gene: 10. Looked up from germline, CDR1 is SQVTM and CDR2 is ANQGSEA. The CDR3 length is 12 residues.

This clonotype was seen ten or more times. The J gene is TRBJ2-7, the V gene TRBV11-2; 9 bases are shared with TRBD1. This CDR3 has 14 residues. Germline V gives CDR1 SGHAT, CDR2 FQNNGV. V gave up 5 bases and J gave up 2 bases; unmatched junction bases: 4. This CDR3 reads CASSARQGAYEQYF. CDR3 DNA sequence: TGTGCCAGCAGCGCTAGACAGGGGGCCTACGAGCAGTACTTC.

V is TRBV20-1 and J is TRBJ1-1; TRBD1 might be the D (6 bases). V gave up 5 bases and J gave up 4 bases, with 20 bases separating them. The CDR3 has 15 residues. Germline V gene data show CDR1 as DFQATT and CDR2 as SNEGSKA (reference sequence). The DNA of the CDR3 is TGCAGTGCTCTGGGGGCGGGTCCCGGGGGCACTGAAGCTTTCTTT. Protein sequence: CSALGAGPGGTEAFF.

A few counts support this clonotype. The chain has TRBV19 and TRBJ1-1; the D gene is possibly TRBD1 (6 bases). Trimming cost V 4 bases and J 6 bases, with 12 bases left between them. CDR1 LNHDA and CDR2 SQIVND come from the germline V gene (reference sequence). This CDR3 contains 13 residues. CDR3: CASSRDTGAEAFF. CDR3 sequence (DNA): TGTGCCAGTAGTAGGGACACCGGTGCTGAAGCTTTCTTT.

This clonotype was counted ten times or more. Written as DNA, the CDR3 is TGCGCCAGCAGCCGACTAGCGGGGGGGCTGGATGAGCAGTTCTTC. Its protein is CASSRLAGGLDEQFF. The V and J genes are TRBV5-1 and TRBJ2-1, with TRBD2 matching 14 bases. This CDR3 comprises 15 residues. The V gene end was trimmed by 4 bases and the J gene end by 8 bases; junction bases not matched to a gene: 5. Looked up from germline, CDR1 is SGHRS and CDR2 is YFSETQ.

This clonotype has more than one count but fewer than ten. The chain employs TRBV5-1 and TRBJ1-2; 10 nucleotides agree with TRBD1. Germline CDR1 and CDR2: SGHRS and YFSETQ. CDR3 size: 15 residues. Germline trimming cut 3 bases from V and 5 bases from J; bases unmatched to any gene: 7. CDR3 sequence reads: CASSSDGQGGYGYTF. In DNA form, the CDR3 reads TGCGCCAGCAGCTCGGATGGACAGGGGGGTTATGGCTACACCTTC.

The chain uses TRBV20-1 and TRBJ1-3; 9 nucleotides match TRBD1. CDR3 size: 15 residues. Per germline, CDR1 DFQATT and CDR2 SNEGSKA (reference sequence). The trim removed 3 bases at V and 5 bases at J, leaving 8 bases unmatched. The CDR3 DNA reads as TGCAGTGCTAGTTTTACAGGGGGCGCGAGAAACACCATATATTTT. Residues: CSASFTGGARNTIYF.

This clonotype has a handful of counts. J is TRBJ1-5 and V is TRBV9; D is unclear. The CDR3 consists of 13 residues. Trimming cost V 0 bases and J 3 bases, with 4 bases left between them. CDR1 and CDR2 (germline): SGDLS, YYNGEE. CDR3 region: CASSVEVNQPQHF. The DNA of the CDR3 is TGTGCCAGCAGCGTAGAAGTCAATCAGCCCCAGCATTTT.

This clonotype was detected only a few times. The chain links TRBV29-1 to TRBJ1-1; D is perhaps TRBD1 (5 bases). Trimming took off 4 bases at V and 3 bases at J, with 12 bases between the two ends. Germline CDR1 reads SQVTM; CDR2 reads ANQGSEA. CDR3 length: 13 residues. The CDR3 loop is CSVVGGGYTEAFF. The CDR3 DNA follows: TGCAGCGTTGTCGGGGGAGGGTACACTGAAGCTTTCTTT.

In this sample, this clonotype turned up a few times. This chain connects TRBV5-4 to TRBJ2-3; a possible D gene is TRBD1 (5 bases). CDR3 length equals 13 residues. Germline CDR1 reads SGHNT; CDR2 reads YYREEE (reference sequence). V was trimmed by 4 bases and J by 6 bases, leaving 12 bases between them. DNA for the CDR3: TGTGCCAGCAGCGGCAGGGTACCTGATACGCAGTATTTT. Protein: CASSGRVPDTQYF. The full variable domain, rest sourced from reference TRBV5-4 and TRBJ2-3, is ETGVTQSPTHLIKTRGQQVTLRCSSQSGHNTVSWYQQALGQGPQFIFQYYREEENGRGNFPPRFSGLQFPNYSSELNVNALELDDSALYLCASSGRVPDTQYFGPGTRLTVL.

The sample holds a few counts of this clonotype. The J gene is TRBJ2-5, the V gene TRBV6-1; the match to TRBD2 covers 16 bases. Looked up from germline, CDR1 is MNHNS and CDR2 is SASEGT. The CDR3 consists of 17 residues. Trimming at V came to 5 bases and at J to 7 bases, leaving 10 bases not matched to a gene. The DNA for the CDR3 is TGTGCCAGCAGTACCCCGGGACTAGCGGGGGGGGGGGGGACCCAGTACTTC. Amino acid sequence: CASSTPGLAGGGGTQYF.

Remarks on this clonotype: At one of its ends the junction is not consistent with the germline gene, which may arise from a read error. In DNA form, the CDR3 reads TGCGTCAGCAGCTTGGCCTGGTTCGGGATACTTAGCACAGATACGCAGTATTTT. It specifies CVSSLAWFGILSTDTQYF. The chain joins TRBV5-1 to TRBJ2-3; the D gene is possibly TRBD2 (5 bases). The CDR3 sequence is 18 residues long. Per germline, CDR1 SGHRS and CDR2 YFSETQ.

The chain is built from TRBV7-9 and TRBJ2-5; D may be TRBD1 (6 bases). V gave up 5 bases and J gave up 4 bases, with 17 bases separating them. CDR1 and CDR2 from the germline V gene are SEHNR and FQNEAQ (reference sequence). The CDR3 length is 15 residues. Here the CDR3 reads CASSLSQGPGETQYF. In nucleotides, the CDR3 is TGTGCCAGCAGCCTAAGTCAGGGGCCCGGAGAGACCCAGTACTTC.

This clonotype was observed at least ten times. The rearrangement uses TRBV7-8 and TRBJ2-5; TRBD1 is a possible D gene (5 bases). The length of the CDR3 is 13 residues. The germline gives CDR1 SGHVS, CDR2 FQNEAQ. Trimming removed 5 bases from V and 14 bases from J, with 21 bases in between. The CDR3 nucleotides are TGTGCCAGCAGCGTGGGGTTCGGACACCAGGATTACTTC. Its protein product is CASSVGFGHQDYF.